Sequencing of this T cell receptor (beta chain) was carried out in a study of control samples from healthy donors and cancer patients. Clones were sequenced by immunoSEQ multiplex PCR, and TCRdb holds only the in-frame ones, with some missing. The top ten clones hold 1.7% of a sample with roughly 63,000 clones, 92% of them seen once. Turning to this clone: The junction departs from the called germline gene at one end, perhaps through a read error.

Germline assignment: CDR1 SQVTM and CDR2 ANQGSEA. The CDR3 runs 12 residues. Sequenced: PBMCs. V and J are TRBV29-1 and TRBJ2-7; 11 bases map to TRBD1. The receptor comes from a man in his forties with colorectal cancer. The CDR3 bases are TGCAGCGTCGAAGGACAGGGGGCGCGGCAGTACTTC. Its protein product is CSVEGQGARQYF.